This T cell receptor (beta chain) emerged from a study of Ad26.COV2.S vaccination and SARS-CoV-2 variants (dated by TCRdb to the early 2020s). With respect to the entire study: Donors in the vaccine arm were drawn from COV1001, a phase I-IIa trial of Ad26.COV2.S in healthy adults that was multicentre, randomized, double-blind and placebo-controlled. Dosing of Ad26.COV2.S was intramuscular, at either 5x10^10 or 1x10^11 viral particles, delivered as one shot or as two shots spaced 56 days apart. Sequencing of the TCRbeta repertoire served to evaluate the specificity and breadth of SARS-CoV-2-reactive T cell receptors following Ad26.COV2.S vaccination. The TCR-sequenced set comprised about 30 samples: approximately 20 Ad26.COV2.S vaccine recipients, 5 placebo recipients and 8 SARS-CoV-2 convalescent individuals. Trial participants were randomized into five groups of five, in which low-dose or high-dose Ad26.COV2.S was given once or twice, or placebo was given on both occasions. Throughout the experiments and outcome assessment, investigators stayed blinded to trial group allocation.

The CDR3 has 15 amino acids, counting the end cysteine and phenylalanine. The kept DNA is CDR3 alone, 45 bases in frame from the first base. CDR1 and CDR2, per the germline V gene, are MNHNS and SASEGT. After removal of 5 bases from V and 1 base from J, the junction retains 4 bases not matched to a gene. As for this clone: No cognate antigen has been identified for it. Qualities for individual bases were not recorded, and no much larger clone is one base off.

The sample's treatment or condition label is to be understood as: about 20 received Ad26.COV2.S at low or high dose, single or two shots; a few received placebo; per-sample allocation not given. Repertoires of vaccine and placebo recipients were sequenced from samples taken on day 63 after the first injection. Cohort 1b enrolled 25 or so adults aged 18-55 years at a single site in Boston, USA, between 29 July and 7 August 2020. Ad26.COV2.S was a replication-incompetent adenovirus type 26 vector that expressed a prefusion-stabilized SARS-CoV-2 spike protein derived from the original Wuhan strain. What the research found in general, with its limitations: According to the authors, total T cell responses may have been underestimated by the TCR breadth and depth analyses. Ad26.COV2.S recipients had higher spike-specific TCR breadth than placebo recipients (P = 0.0014). The study lacked the statistical power to compare responses across vaccine doses or regimens. Comparable non-spike TCR breadth was observed between vaccine and placebo recipients, consistent with only spike being contained in the vaccine. After vaccination, spike-specific CD8+ and CD4+ T cell responses were reported to show substantial breadth.

TCRbeta CDR3 regions were sequenced with the immunoSEQ Assay. After extraction, genomic DNA underwent amplification by bias-controlled multiplex PCR, followed by high-throughput sequencing. Per the original workflow: To quantify the absolute abundance of every unique TCRbeta CDR3 region, sequences were collapsed and filtered. T cell fraction was estimated by normalizing TCRbeta template counts to usable DNA, with usable DNA measured through amplification of reference genes found in all nucleated cells. Repertoire TCRs were annotated as SARS-CoV-2-specific when V gene, CDR3 amino acid sequence and J gene were exactly matched to a known reactive TCR set. MIRA supplied the reference SARS-CoV-2 TCR set, which was filtered for enrichment in COVID-19-positive ImmuneCODE repertoires so that public or cross-reactive TCRs were removed. Using the MIRA antigens, annotated TCRs were further analysed by specific ORF or by position within an ORF. Breadth was defined as annotated unique rearrangements over total unique productive rearrangements; depth was the summed frequency of those rearrangements. Group comparisons of TCR breadth used two-sided Wilcoxon rank-sum tests. TCRdb carries this immuneACCESS record with in-frame sequences only. Its versions omit some clonotypes, under half of them owing to an unresolved V gene in the studies checked, with the rest unexplained. The V and J calls and clone size are taken from that table; D and trimming were inferred from the DNA. In all, the sample holds roughly 700,000 clones, and 70% to 90% of those were seen once. The top ten clonotypes cover roughly 1.5% of the sample.

The source of this sequence is a person between 18 and 65 years old who received the Ad26.COV2.S COVID-19 vaccine or a placebo. Rearrangement joined TRBV6-1 to TRBJ1-3; TRBD1 agrees with 8 junctional bases. This sample comprised peripheral blood, obtained in a trial of Ad26.COV2.S vaccine versus placebo. The CDR3 protein is CASSPRTGSGNTIYF. The bases are TGTGCCAGCAGTCCACGGACAGGGTCTGGAAACACCATATATTTT.